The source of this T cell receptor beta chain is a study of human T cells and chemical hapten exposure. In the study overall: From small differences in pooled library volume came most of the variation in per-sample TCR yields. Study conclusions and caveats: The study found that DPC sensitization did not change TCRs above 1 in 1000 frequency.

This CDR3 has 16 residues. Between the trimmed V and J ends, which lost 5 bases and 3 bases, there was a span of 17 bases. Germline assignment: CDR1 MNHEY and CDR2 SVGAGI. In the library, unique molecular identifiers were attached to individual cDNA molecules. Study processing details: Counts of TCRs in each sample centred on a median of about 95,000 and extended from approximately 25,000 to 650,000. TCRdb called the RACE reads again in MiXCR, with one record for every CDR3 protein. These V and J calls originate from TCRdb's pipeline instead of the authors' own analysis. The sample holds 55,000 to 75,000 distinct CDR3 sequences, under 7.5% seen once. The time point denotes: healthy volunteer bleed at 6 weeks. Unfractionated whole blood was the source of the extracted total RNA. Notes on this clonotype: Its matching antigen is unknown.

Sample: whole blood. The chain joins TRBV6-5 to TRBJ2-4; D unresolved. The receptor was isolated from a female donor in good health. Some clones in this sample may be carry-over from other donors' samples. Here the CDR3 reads CASSQLEQVIKNIQYF. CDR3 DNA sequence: TGTGCCAGCAGTCAGCTAGAACAAGTCATCAAAAACATTCAGTACTTC.